This entry describes one TCR beta chain. The germline CDR1 and CDR2 sequences are ENHRY and SYGVKD. This CDR3 is built from 13 residues. V was cut by 1 base and J by 5 bases, with 9 bases left in between. The data derive from a study of blood T cell repertoires in COVID-19. As for the study in general: From the United States, Italy and Spain came samples of acute and convalescent COVID-19. In each case, the material was cDNA or gDNA derived from T cells, B-cell-depleted T cells, or PBMCs.

As handled by the study authors: How many nucleated cells were present was estimated from reference gene primer amplification. Clones were sequenced by immunoSEQ multiplex PCR, and TCRdb holds only the in-frame ones, with some missing. From that table come the V and J calls and clone size; the DNA was used to work out D and trimming. Of hundreds of thousands of clones in the sample, approximately 81% were seen once. Sequencing was performed on peripheral blood. The chain combines TRBV10-3 with TRBJ2-7, with D uncertain. The origin of this receptor is a man younger than 45 with active or convalescent COVID-19. CDR3: CAISEWSLDEQYF. The CDR3 region has the DNA TGTGCCATCAGTGAGTGGAGCCTCGACGAGCAGTACTTC.